This TCR beta chain was recorded in a study of T cells expressing NK-cell markers. Overall study findings and caveats: Expanded NKG2C+ T cell clones had unclear HCMV specificity.

The TCR beta cDNA came from 5'RACE template switching with UMIs. For each CDR3 protein, TCRdb gives one entry from its re-call of the 5' RACE reads, without DNA. The sample includes fewer than 550,000 distinct CDR3 sequences. Note on this clonotype: The antigen remains unidentified.

The germline gives CDR1 LNHDA, CDR2 SQIVND (reference sequence). The length of the CDR3 is 14 residues. The genes are TRBV19 and TRBJ1-4; the TCRdb call, TRBD1, lacks DNA for checking. This receptor was obtained from a woman in her forties or fifties in good health. The sequencing input was blood T cells: a sorted CD56 or NKG2C T cell subset, CD4+ or CD8+ T cells, or bulk PBMC T cells (not recorded which). The CDR3 loop is CASSRGEANEKLFF.